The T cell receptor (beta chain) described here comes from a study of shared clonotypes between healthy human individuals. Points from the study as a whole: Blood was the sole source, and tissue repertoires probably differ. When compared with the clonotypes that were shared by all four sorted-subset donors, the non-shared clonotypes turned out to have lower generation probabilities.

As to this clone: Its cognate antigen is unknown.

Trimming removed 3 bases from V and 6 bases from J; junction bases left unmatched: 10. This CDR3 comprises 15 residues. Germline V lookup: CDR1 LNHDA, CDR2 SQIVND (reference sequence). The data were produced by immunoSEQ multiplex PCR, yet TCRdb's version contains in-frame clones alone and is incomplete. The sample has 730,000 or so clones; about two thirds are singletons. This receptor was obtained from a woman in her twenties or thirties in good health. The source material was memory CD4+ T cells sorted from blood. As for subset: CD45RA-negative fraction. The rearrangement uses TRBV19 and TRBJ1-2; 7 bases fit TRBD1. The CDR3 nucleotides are TGTGCCAGTAGTATTGGGGGACAGTCGGGTCATGGCTACACCTTC. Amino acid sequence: CASSIGGQSGHGYTF.